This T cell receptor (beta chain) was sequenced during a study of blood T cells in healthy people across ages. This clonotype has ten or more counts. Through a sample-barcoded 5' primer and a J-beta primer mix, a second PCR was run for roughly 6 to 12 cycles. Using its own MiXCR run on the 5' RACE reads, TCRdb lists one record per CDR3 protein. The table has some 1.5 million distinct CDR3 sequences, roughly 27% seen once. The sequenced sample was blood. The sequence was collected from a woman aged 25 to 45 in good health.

CDR3 amino acids: CASSLLAGGRGNEQFF. The CDR3 nucleotides read TGTGCCAGCAGCTTACTAGCGGGAGGTAGGGGGAATGAGCAGTTCTTC. This chain joins TRBV7-7 and TRBJ2-1; TRBD2 agrees at 11 bases. The CDR3 has 16 amino acids. With V trimmed by 2 bases and J by 7 bases, 7 bases remained unmatched. CDR1 is SSHAT, CDR2 FNYEAQ, per germline (reference sequence).